The rows below give T cell receptor beta chains drawn from one sample of a study of cytomegalovirus exposure and HLA in healthy donors. Sequenced by immunoSEQ multiplex PCR; TCRdb stores in-frame clones only, minus some. The repertoire consists of around 120,000 clones, with about four fifths occurring once and the leading ten covering roughly 1.6%. Sequencing was carried out using PBMCs. The origin of the receptors is a young woman in good health and CMV-seronegative. CDR3s include the opening cysteine and the closing phenylalanine or tryptophan. The order of the fields is V gene, J gene, clone size, D gene, CDR3 DNA, CDR3 protein. The D gene is left open where the match is weak. Only part of the rows carry a size: once, few, many, or a class if the clone is expanded.

>TRBV7-8|TRBJ1-5|-|TRBD1
TGTGCCAGCAGCGCTATGACAGGGGACTCCAATCAGCCCCAGCATTTT
CASSAMTGDSNQPQHF
>TRBV6-1|TRBJ1-1|-|-
TGTGCCAGCAGTGAAGCCCAGGGCACTGAAGCTTTCTTT
CASSEAQGTEAFF
>TRBV10-3|TRBJ1-4|-|-
TGTGCCATCAGTGAGCCGAGATCCCCGCCCCCGACAAGGACAACTAATGAAAAACTGTTTTTT
CAISEPRSPPPTRTTNEKLFF
>TRBV14|TRBJ1-6|-|-
TGTGCCAGCAGCCTGGCAACCTATAATTCACCCCTCCACTTT
CASSLATYNSPLHF
>TRBV6-1|TRBJ1-1|-|TRBD1
TGTGCCAGCAGTTCCGGGACAGTGAACACTGAAGCTTTCTTT
CASSSGTVNTEAFF
>TRBV10-3|TRBJ1-5|-|TRBD1
TGTGCCATAAGATCCGGGACAGACAATCAGCCCCAGCATTTT
CAIRSGTDNQPQHF
>TRBV5-1|TRBJ1-6|-|-
TGCGCCAGCAGCTTGGTGCTTGCCAGAAATTCACCCCTCCACTTT
CASSLVLARNSPLHF
>TRBV19|TRBJ2-7|few|TRBD1
TGTGCCAGTAGCGACAGGGGCCACGAGCAGTACTTC
CASSDRGHEQYF
>TRBV29-1|TRBJ2-7|once|TRBD2
TGCAGCGTTGAAGGGGGAGGGACGGCCGGGGAGCAGTACTTC
CSVEGGGTAGEQYF
>TRBV7-6|TRBJ1-6|-|TRBD1
TGTGCCAGCAGCGCCTCAGGGGGAAAGTCACCCCTCCACTTT
CASSASGGKSPLHF
>TRBV10-3|TRBJ1-5|-|TRBD1
TGTGCCACCCGAGACAGGGTCGCTCATCAGCCCCAGCATTTT
CATRDRVAHQPQHF
>TRBV21-1|TRBJ1-2|-|-
TGTGCCATCACAGCAAAGGACTCGGGGGGTGACTATGGCTACACCTTC
CAITAKDSGGDYGYTF
>TRBV27|TRBJ1-1|-|TRBD1
TGTGCCAGCAGTTGGGGACAGGGGTTCACTGAAGCTTTCTTT
CASSWGQGFTEAFF
>TRBV28|TRBJ1-5|few|TRBD1
TGTGCCAGCAGTCCACCGGACAGGGACAATCAGCCCCAGCATTTT
CASSPPDRDNQPQHF
>TRBV6-5|TRBJ2-7|-|TRBD1
TGTGCCAGCAGTCCGACAGGGTTGTTATACGAGCAGTACTTC
CASSPTGLLYEQYF
>TRBV14|TRBJ2-7|-|TRBD1
TGTGCCAGCAGCCGTTCGGACAGGGCCTGGGACGAGCAGTACTTC
CASSRSDRAWDEQYF
>TRBV6-1|TRBJ2-7|-|-
TGTGCCAGCAGTGAAGCGGGGGGAACAAAGTACTTC
CASSEAGGTKYF
>TRBV7-6|TRBJ2-7|-|TRBD1
TGTGCCAGCAGTTCCACGGGACAGGGTCTGGGCGAGCAGTACTTC
CASSSTGQGLGEQYF